This T cell receptor beta chain is drawn from a study of technical replicates of blood from a handful of donors. Method: immunoSEQ multiplex PCR; TCRdb's copy keeps in-frame clones and lacks some. This sample has some 85,000 clones, with approximately 96% found just once. The CDR3 totals 16 residues. Germline V lookup: CDR1 SGHRS, CDR2 YFSETQ. V lost 4 bases, J lost 3 bases, and 9 bases stayed unmatched. The rearrangement links TRBV5-1 to TRBJ2-7; 11 bases align to TRBD1. What was sequenced was T cells isolated from PBMCs. This clonotype was sampled from a human donor in good health. CDR3 amino acids: CASSLGQGAPNYEQYF. The CDR3 DNA is TGCGCCAGCAGCCTTGGACAGGGGGCGCCGAACTACGAGCAGTACTTC.